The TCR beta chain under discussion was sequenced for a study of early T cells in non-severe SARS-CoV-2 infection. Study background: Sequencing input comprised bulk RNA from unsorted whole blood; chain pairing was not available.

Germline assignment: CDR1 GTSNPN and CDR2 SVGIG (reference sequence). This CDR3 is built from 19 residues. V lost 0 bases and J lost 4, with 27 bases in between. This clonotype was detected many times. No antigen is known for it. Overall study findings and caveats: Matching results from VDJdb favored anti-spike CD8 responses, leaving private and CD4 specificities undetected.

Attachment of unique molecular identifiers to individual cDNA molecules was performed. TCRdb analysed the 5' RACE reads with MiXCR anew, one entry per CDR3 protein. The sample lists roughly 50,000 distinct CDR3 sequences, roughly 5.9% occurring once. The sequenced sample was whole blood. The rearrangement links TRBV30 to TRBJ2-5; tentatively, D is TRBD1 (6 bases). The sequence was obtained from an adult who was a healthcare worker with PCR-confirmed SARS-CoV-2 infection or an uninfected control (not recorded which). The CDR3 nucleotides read TGTGCCTGGAGTGTAACCCCCCCAGGGGCCCCAAGGGTCGTAGAGACCCAGTACTTC. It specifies CAWSVTPPGAPRVVETQYF.